The sample holds a few counts of the clone carrying this T cell receptor beta chain. TCRdb re-analysed the 5' RACE reads in MiXCR, keeping a single row per CDR3 protein. The sample contains some 71,000 distinct CDR3 sequences, 9% to 10% of which appear only once. The data were taken from a study of early T cells in non-severe SARS-CoV-2 infection. Study-wide context: With bulk RNA from unsorted whole blood as input, sequencing yielded unpaired chains.

Per germline, CDR1 LGHNA and CDR2 YSLEER. The V gene lost 1 base and the J gene lost 1 base, with 6 bases spanning the gap. The CDR3 extends over 14 amino acids. The source is an adult who was a healthcare worker with PCR-confirmed SARS-CoV-2 infection or an uninfected control (not recorded which). The sample was whole blood, taken at baseline. The chain is built from TRBV4-3 and TRBJ2-3; no firm D call. The CDR3: CASSQVGGTDTQYF. In nucleotides, the CDR3 is TGCGCCAGCAGCCAAGTCGGAGGCACAGATACGCAGTATTTT.